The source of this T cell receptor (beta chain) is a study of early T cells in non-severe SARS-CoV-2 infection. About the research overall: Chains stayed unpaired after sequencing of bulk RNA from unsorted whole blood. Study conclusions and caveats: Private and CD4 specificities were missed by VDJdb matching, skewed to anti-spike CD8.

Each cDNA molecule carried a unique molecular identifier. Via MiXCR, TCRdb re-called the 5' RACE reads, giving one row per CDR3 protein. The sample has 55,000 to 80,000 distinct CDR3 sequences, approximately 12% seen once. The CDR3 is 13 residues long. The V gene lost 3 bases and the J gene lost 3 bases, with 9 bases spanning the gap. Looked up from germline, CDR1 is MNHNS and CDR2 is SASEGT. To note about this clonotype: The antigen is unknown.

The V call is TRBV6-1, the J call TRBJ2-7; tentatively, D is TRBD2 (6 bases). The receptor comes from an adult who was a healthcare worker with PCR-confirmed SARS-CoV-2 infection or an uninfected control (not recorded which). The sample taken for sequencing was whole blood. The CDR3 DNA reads TGTGCCAGCAGTGATGGGACTGACTACGAGCAGTACTTC. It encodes CASSDGTDYEQYF.